The 27 T cell receptor beta chains given below trace back to one sample, sequenced in a study of blood T cell repertoires in COVID-19. TCRdb's copy holds only in-frame clones and misses some; the assay was immunoSEQ multiplex PCR. The sample holds 250,000 to 350,000 clones, approximately 84% seen once. Sequencing input: peripheral blood. The receptors were gathered from a human donor with COVID-19, enrolled during active disease. The donor label of this sample is uncertain.

This clone was seen more than once but under ten times. This chain uses TRBV7-2 with TRBJ1-1; 7 bases are a match to TRBD1. Losses at the gene ends were 1 base for V and 0 bases for J; bases not matched to a gene: 2. Looked up from germline, CDR1 is SGHTA and CDR2 is FQGNSA. This CDR3 spans 15 amino acids. The CDR3 here is CASSLGQGMNTEAFF. DNA of the CDR3: TGTGCCAGCAGCTTAGGACAGGGCATGAACACTGAAGCTTTCTTT.

This chain connects TRBV2 to TRBJ2-5; no reliable D call. Deletions cut 2 bases from V and 0 bases from J, with 4 bases between. Germline V gene sequence: CDR1 SNHLY, CDR2 FYNNEI. The CDR3 length is 13 residues. CDR3: CASSELYQETQYF. The DNA of the CDR3 is TGTGCCAGCAGTGAACTGTACCAAGAGACCCAGTACTTC.

The J gene is TRBJ2-1, the V gene TRBV7-2, with D possibly being TRBD2 (5 bases). Germline-derived CDR1 and CDR2 are SGHTA and FQGNSA. The CDR3 loop spans 12 amino acids. Between the trimmed V and J ends, which lost 2 bases and 7 bases, there was a span of 6 bases. CDR3 in amino acids: CASSLWRNEQFF. CDR3 coding DNA: TGTGCCAGCAGCTTATGGAGGAATGAGCAGTTCTTC.

The CDR3 loop is CASSPPGTAQYF. The CDR3 nucleotides are TGTGCCAGCTCACCACCAGGGACAGCCCAGTACTTC. The gene calls are TRBV18 and TRBJ2-7; 7 bases agree with TRBD1. CDR3 length: 12 residues. J lost 10 bases, V lost 0 bases, and 3 bases had no gene match. The V gene's germline CDR1 is KGHSH and CDR2 LQKENI.

This sequence joins TRBV9 and TRBJ2-2; 10 bases fit TRBD2. With V trimmed by 0 bases and J by 7 bases, 6 bases remained unmatched. The CDR3 consists of 16 residues. CDR1 and CDR2 from the germline V gene are SGDLS and YYNGEE. CDR3 region: CASSVGASGSSGELFF. CDR3 DNA sequence: TGTGCCAGCAGCGTAGGTGCTAGCGGGAGCAGCGGGGAGCTGTTTTTT.

J is TRBJ2-3 and V is TRBV19; no definite D call. In germline, CDR1 is LNHDA, CDR2 SQIVND (reference sequence). CDR3 length: 14 amino acids. Trimming removed 2 bases from V and 6 bases from J, with 12 bases in between. CDR3: CASSILPREDTQYF. The DNA of the CDR3 is TGTGCCAGTAGTATATTGCCCCGAGAGGATACGCAGTATTTT.

The chain links TRBV29-1 to TRBJ2-3; D is possibly TRBD2 (5 bases). Germline V gene lookup returns CDR1 SQVTM and CDR2 ANQGSEA. This CDR3 has 11 residues. Trimming took 5 bases from V and 2 from J, leaving 5 bases between them. CDR3 loop: CSVRDTDTQYF. The CDR3, as DNA: TGCAGCGTTCGGGACACAGATACGCAGTATTTT.

The chain joins TRBV9 to TRBJ2-7; D is undetermined. Trimming left V 0 bases short and J 9 bases short, with 13 bases between. CDR1 is SGDLS, CDR2 YYNGEE, per germline. The CDR3 extends over 13 amino acids. In DNA form, the CDR3 reads TGTGCCAGCAGCGTAGCTTATCTGGGCAGGCAGTACTTC. Translation: CASSVAYLGRQYF.

The chain combines TRBV11-3 with TRBJ2-1, with 10 positions matching TRBD1. The CDR3 contains 16 residues. Germline assignment: CDR1 SGHNT and CDR2 YENEEA. V shed 5 bases, J shed 2 bases, and the junction held 6 bases outside the gene matches. CDR3 amino acids: CASSPPTGGTYNEQFF. DNA for the CDR3: TGTGCCAGCAGCCCTCCGACAGGGGGCACCTACAATGAGCAGTTCTTC.

The V gene is TRBV15, the J gene TRBJ2-3; D gene ambiguous. Trimming removed 0 bases at V and 5 bases at J, with 9 bases between. Looked up from germline, CDR1 is LNHNV and CDR2 is YYDKDF (reference sequence). CDR3 length equals 14 residues. The CDR3 region is CATSRDVRGDTQYF. The CDR3 nucleotides read TGTGCCACCAGCAGAGATGTGCGTGGAGATACGCAGTATTTT.

This sequence joins TRBV10-3 and TRBJ2-5; a possible D gene is TRBD1 (6 bases). Germline V lookup: CDR1 ENHRY, CDR2 SYGVKD. The CDR3 is made up of 14 amino acids. V lost 5 bases, J lost 4 bases, and 14 bases lay in between. The CDR3 region has the DNA TGTGCCATCAGTTCAGGGGTAACGGTAGAGACCCAGTACTTC. Amino acid sequence: CAISSGVTVETQYF.

V is TRBV11-3 and J is TRBJ2-5; 8 positions match TRBD2. Germline V lookup: CDR1 SGHNT, CDR2 YENEEA. There are 15 residues in the CDR3. V gave up 3 bases and J gave up 5 bases; unmatched junction bases: 8. Here the CDR3 reads CASSFSGTRGETQYF. The CDR3 DNA reads as TGTGCCAGCAGCTTTTCCGGGACTAGGGGGGAGACCCAGTACTTC.

This chain connects TRBV5-4 to TRBJ2-3; 11 bases match TRBD2. V was pared by 4 bases and J by 2 bases, with 6 bases of the junction left unmatched. The V gene's germline CDR1 is SGHNT and CDR2 YYREEE (reference sequence). The CDR3 sequence is 16 residues long. The CDR3, as DNA: TGTGCCAGCAGCCGAGGGACTAGCGGATCCACAGATACGCAGTATTTT. It encodes CASSRGTSGSTDTQYF. The whole variable domain, remainder taken from reference TRBV5-4 and TRBJ2-3, is ETGVTQSPTHLIKTRGQQVTLRCSSQSGHNTVSWYQQALGQGPQFIFQYYREEENGRGNFPPRFSGLQFPNYSSELNVNALELDDSALYLCASSRGTSGSTDTQYFGPGTRLTVL.

The chain recombines TRBV12-3 or TRBV12-4 with TRBJ2-5, with TRBD1 as a possible D gene (5 bases). V shed 5 bases and J shed 4 bases, with 11 bases lying between them. This CDR3 is built from 13 residues. The CDR3 nucleotides read TGTGCCAGCAGTGTTAGGGGCCGAGAGACCCAGTACTTC. It translates to CASSVRGRETQYF.

The rearrangement joins TRBV28 to TRBJ1-1; D uncertain. The ends were cut back, 3 bases at V and 6 bases at J, with 17 bases in the middle. This CDR3 region has 15 residues. The germline V gene encodes CDR1 MDHEN and CDR2 SYDVKM. Here the CDR3 DNA reads TGTGCCAGCAGTTTGCCGACAAAAGTACGTCCTGAAGCTTTCTTT. This gives the protein CASSLPTKVRPEAFF.

The chain employs TRBV28 and TRBJ1-5; 7 bases align to TRBD1. V shed 3 bases and J 3 bases; nucleotides not matched to a gene: 5. The CDR3 is 15 amino acids. Germline assignment: CDR1 MDHEN and CDR2 SYDVKM. In DNA, the CDR3 is TGTGCCAGCAGTTTCGGAGGGGGCCCCAATCAGCCCCAGCATTTT. Its translation: CASSFGGGPNQPQHF.

This chain links TRBV7-9 with TRBJ1-4; possibly TRBD1 for D (6 bases). Per the germline V gene, CDR1 is SEHNR and CDR2 is FQNEAQ (reference sequence). This CDR3 is built from 14 residues. Trimming cost V 1 base and J 6 bases, with 9 bases left between them. CDR3 region: CASSLVTGYEKLFF. DNA for the CDR3: TGTGCCAGCAGCTTAGTAACAGGGTATGAAAAACTGTTTTTT.

The rearrangement links TRBV14 to TRBJ2-7, with TRBD2 matching 11 bases. Germline CDR1 is SGHDN and CDR2 is FVKESK. V was pared by 2 bases and J by 0 bases, with 3 bases of the junction left unmatched. This CDR3 has 16 amino acids. For the CDR3, the DNA is TGTGCCAGCAGCCAACCGGGACTAGCGGTCTCCTACGAGCAGTACTTC. It encodes CASSQPGLAVSYEQYF.

This clone appeared many times. The chain uses TRBV24-1 and TRBJ2-1; 7 bases agree with TRBD2. V trimming: 4 bases; J trimming: 4 bases; junction bases outside the gene matches: 9. The CDR3 covers 16 residues. The germline V gene has CDR1 KGHDR and CDR2 SFDVKD. The CDR3 here is CATSDLGVAGYNEQFF. The DNA for the CDR3 is TGTGCCACCAGTGACTTGGGGGTAGCGGGTTACAATGAGCAGTTCTTC.

The chain uses TRBV2 and TRBJ1-6; 10 bases match TRBD1. The CDR3 runs to 14 residues. V lost 6 bases, J lost 8 bases, and 4 bases stayed unmatched. Germline values: CDR1 SNHLY, CDR2 FYNNEI. CDR3 amino acids: CASSTGQGDSPLHF. The DNA of the CDR3 is TGTGCCAGCAGCACAGGACAGGGGGATTCACCCCTCCACTTT.

This clone was picked up one time. J is TRBJ1-1 and V is TRBV7-8; D call uncertain. The CDR3 runs 16 residues. Germline-derived CDR1 and CDR2 are SGHVS and FQNEAQ. Trimming took 5 bases from V and 0 from J, leaving 16 bases between them. CDR3 bases: TGTGCCAGCAGCGTGGAGGGATTAGGGATGAACACTGAAGCTTTCTTT. Its protein is CASSVEGLGMNTEAFF.

The genes are TRBV7-3 and TRBJ2-1, with 9 bases matching TRBD2. Germline loops: CDR1 SGHTA, CDR2 FQGTGA. With V trimmed by 5 bases and J by 12 bases, 8 bases remained unmatched. The CDR3 is made up of 13 amino acids. The CDR3 here is CASSPAQLAGQFF. The CDR3 DNA reads as TGTGCCAGCAGCCCGGCCCAACTAGCGGGGCAGTTCTTC.

This clone came up once. This chain uses TRBV3-1 (or the pseudogene TRBV3-2) with TRBJ2-3; TRBD1 is a possible D gene (6 bases). CDR3 length: 14 residues. V lost 6 bases and J 2 bases, leaving 12 bases between the germline ends. CDR1 is LGHDT, CDR2 YNNKEL, per germline (reference sequence). Here the CDR3 reads CASRTTGHTDTQYF. The CDR3 DNA is TGTGCCAGCAGAACGACAGGACACACAGATACGCAGTATTTT.

This chain joins TRBV19 and TRBJ1-1; 8 bases fit TRBD1. V lost 6 bases and J lost 1; bases outside the gene matches: 7. The CDR3 has 15 residues. Germline CDR1 LNHDA, CDR2 SQIVND (reference sequence). CDR3 residues: CASRDRGVRNTEAFF. In nucleotides, the CDR3 is TGTGCCAGTAGAGACAGGGGAGTCCGGAACACTGAAGCTTTCTTT.

This clone was detected a few times. V gene TRBV6-2 or TRBV6-3 combines with J gene TRBJ1-2; TRBD1 agrees at 8 bases. The CDR3 totals 14 residues. CDR1 and CDR2 from the germline V gene are MNHEY and SVGEGT. J was trimmed by 8 bases and V by 5 bases; bases with no gene match: 10. The CDR3 sequence: CASSPGRGRDGYTF. CDR3 DNA sequence: TGTGCCAGCAGTCCGGGCAGGGGGCGCGACGGCTACACCTTC.

The V and J genes are TRBV28 and TRBJ1-4, with 8 bases lining up with TRBD1. Germline lookup yields CDR1 MDHEN and CDR2 SYDVKM. This CDR3 has 14 amino acids. The ends lost 5 bases at V and 8 bases at J; junction bases unmatched: 7. The CDR3: CASSPQGAWEKLFF. The CDR3 DNA is TGTGCCAGCAGTCCTCAGGGGGCATGGGAAAAACTGTTTTTT.

This chain uses TRBV6-6 with TRBJ1-1; D is ambiguous. Trimming stripped 6 bases from V and 4 bases from J, with 12 bases between. CDR3 length equals 13 residues. The germline V gene has CDR1 MNHNY and CDR2 SVGAGI (reference sequence). DNA for the CDR3: TGTGCCAGCAGCCCCCCCGGCGGCACTGAAGCTTTCTTT. This codes for CASSPPGGTEAFF.